This T cell receptor (beta chain) was recorded in a study of T cell responses to AZD1222 COVID-19 vaccine. Generated by immunoSEQ multiplex PCR, the TCRdb table keeps only in-frame clones and is missing some. This sample carries around 63,000 clones, over 75% of them seen once, and the ten largest clones take roughly 20%. Notes on this clone: The target antigen is unknown. Distinct nucleotide sequences in the sample also encode this CDR3.

Study-level findings and limits: In the spike-specific TCR repertoire, nearly half reportedly target unmutated variant regions.

The V end lost 0 bases, the J end lost 0 bases, and 7 bases lay between the germline ends. This CDR3 comprises 14 residues. Germline CDR1 reads SGHRS; CDR2 reads YFSETQ. The sequenced sample was peripheral blood, obtained on day 0 of AZD1222 vaccination. The source of this sequence is an adult in good health. The J gene is TRBJ2-7, the V gene TRBV5-1; D gene unclear. CDR3 coding DNA: TGCGCCAGCAGCTTGGACGCGCACTCCTACGAGCAGTACTTC. Its protein product is CASSLDAHSYEQYF.